One sample yielded the 20 T cell receptor beta chains listed below, sequenced in a study of patients and donors after allogeneic stem cell transplantation. MiXCR was run by TCRdb on the RT-PCR reads, yielding one entry per CDR3 protein. Found here are fewer than 95,000 distinct CDR3 sequences, roughly 5.2% of them singletons; the top ten hold approximately 2.5%. The material sequenced was blood, either unsorted or a sorted T cell fraction (not recorded which). The receptors shown here come from a human donor who was either an allogeneic HSCT recipient or a stem cell or donor lymphocyte infusion donor (not recorded which). It is not recorded whose cells these are; they may come from a transplant donor.

The rearrangement links TRBV11-3 to TRBJ2-5, with TRBD2 matching 11 bases. There are 15 residues in the CDR3. Germline V gives CDR1 SGHNT, CDR2 YENEEA. J gave up 4 bases and V 1 base, and 2 bases lay outside the gene matches. CDR3 protein: CASSLGSGGAETQYF. CDR3 coding DNA: TGTGCCAGCAGCTTAGGTAGCGGGGGGGCAGAGACCCAGTACTTC.

This clonotype has ten or more counts. This sequence joins TRBV20-1 and TRBJ2-5; TRBD1 matches at 7 bases. V lost 6 bases, J lost 4 bases, and 17 bases stayed unmatched. The germline gives CDR1 DFQATT, CDR2 SNEGSKA (reference sequence). This CDR3 contains 16 residues. The CDR3 spells CSAHHLQGVGTETQYF. The CDR3 nucleotides read TGCAGTGCCCACCACCTTCAGGGGGTTGGAACAGAGACCCAGTACTTC.

The rearrangement joins TRBV7-9 to TRBJ2-3, with 11 bases that match TRBD1. Per the germline V gene, CDR1 is SEHNR and CDR2 is FQNEAQ (reference sequence). Trimming took 0 bases from V and 7 from J; bases not matched to a gene: 6. CDR3 length: 16 residues. The CDR3 region is CASSLAGTGGVYTQYF. The DNA for the CDR3 is TGTGCCAGCAGCTTAGCCGGGACAGGGGGTGTATATACGCAGTATTTT.

This clonotype was recorded many times. The rearrangement uses TRBV5-5 and TRBJ2-7; TRBD1 might be the D (5 bases). Trimming cost V 0 bases and J 0 bases, with 16 bases left between them. The CDR3 runs 17 residues. Germline V gene sequence: CDR1 SGHKS, CDR2 YYEKEE (reference sequence). The CDR3 DNA sequence: TGTGCCAGCAGCTTGGGTCGTCTGCGACAGAGCTCCTACGAGCAGTACTTC. This sequence encodes CASSLGRLRQSSYEQYF.

This clonotype was seen many times. The chain couples TRBV7-8 to TRBJ2-3; 8 bases align to TRBD2. Germline trimming cut 2 bases from V and 5 bases from J; bases unmatched to any gene: 3. The V gene's germline CDR1 is SGHVS and CDR2 FQNEAQ. CDR3 length: 14 residues. The CDR3 loop reads CASSLTAGGDTQYF. The CDR3 region has the DNA TGTGCCAGCAGCTTAACTGCGGGGGGAGATACGCAGTATTTT. The full variable domain, with the rest looked up from reference TRBV7-8 and TRBJ2-3, is GAGVSQSPRYKVAKRGQDVALRCDPISGHVSLFWYQQALGQGPEFLTYFQNEAQLDKSGLPSDRFFAERPEGSVSTLKIQRTQQEDSAVYLCASSLTAGGDTQYFGPGTRLTVL.

The rearrangement uses TRBV5-5 and TRBJ2-5, with D hard to call. The CDR3 totals 14 residues. The germline gives CDR1 SGHKS, CDR2 YYEKEE (reference sequence). V lost 1 base and J 2 bases, leaving 9 bases between the germline ends. In nucleotides, the CDR3 is TGTGCCAGCAGCTTGTACGGGTCACAAGAGACCCAGTACTTC. Residues: CASSLYGSQETQYF.

This clonotype has ten or more counts. The chain uses TRBV30 and TRBJ1-1, with D unclear. The CDR3 loop spans 11 amino acids. The germline V gene has CDR1 GTSNPN and CDR2 SVGIG (reference sequence). V gave up 0 bases and J gave up 7 bases, with 6 bases separating them. In DNA form, the CDR3 reads TGTGCCTGGAGTGTACAAGTTGAAGCTTTCTTT. Translated, it gives CAWSVQVEAFF. Complete variable domain (other parts from reference TRBV30 and TRBJ1-1): SQTIHQWPATLVQPVGSPLSLECTVEGTSNPNLYWYRQAAGRGLQLLFYSVGIGQISSEVPQNLSASRPQDRQFILSSKKLLLSDSGFYLCAWSVQVEAFFGQGTRLTVV.

This chain joins TRBV19 and TRBJ2-3; maybe TRBD2 (5 bases). V shed 7 bases and J shed 0 bases, with 11 bases lying between them. This CDR3 comprises 14 residues. Per germline, CDR1 LNHDA and CDR2 SQIVND (reference sequence). For the CDR3, the DNA is TGTGCCAGTAACTGGCGGGTCAGCACAGATACGCAGTATTTT. As protein: CASNWRVSTDTQYF.

This clonotype was counted at least ten times. This rearrangement joins TRBV12-5 to TRBJ2-7, with 10 bases fitting TRBD1. Germline loops: CDR1 LGHNT, CDR2 FRNRAP. V was clipped by 6 bases and J by 6 bases; unmatched bases: 5. The CDR3 contains 13 residues. CDR3: CASGRDRGVEQYF. The CDR3 DNA follows: TGTGCTAGTGGCCGGGACAGGGGAGTCGAGCAGTACTTC. Based on the CDR3 plus reference TRBV12-5 and TRBJ2-7, the full variable domain is DARVTQTPRHKVTEMGQEVTMRCQPILGHNTVFWYRQTMMQGLELLAYFRNRAPLDDSGMPKDRFSAEMPDATLATLKIQPSEPRDSAVYFCASGRDRGVEQYFGPGTRLTVT.

This clonotype was recorded many times. This rearrangement joins TRBV29-1 to TRBJ2-3, with TRBD1 identical over 9 bases. With 1 base clipped from V and 2 bases from J, the junction kept 4 bases outside the gene matches. CDR3 length equals 15 residues. The germline V gene has CDR1 SQVTM and CDR2 ANQGSEA. The DNA of the CDR3 is TGCAGCGTTGAAGGGGGGACAGGGATCACAGATACGCAGTATTTT. Protein: CSVEGGTGITDTQYF.

This clonotype was seen many times. The chain uses TRBV2 and TRBJ1-1, with a possible D match to TRBD1 (5 bases). This CDR3 has 13 residues. V dropped 7 bases and J dropped 4 bases, with 13 bases sitting between them. The germline V gene has CDR1 SNHLY and CDR2 FYNNEI. The CDR3 region has the DNA TGTGCCAGCACAGGCGAAGGGACCACTGAAGCTTTCTTT. Translation gives CASTGEGTTEAFF.

This clonotype was recorded a few times. V and J are TRBV5-5 and TRBJ2-1; possibly TRBD2 for D (6 bases). CDR3 length: 15 residues. V was shortened by 5 bases and J by 3 bases, with 15 bases between the two germline ends. Germline V lookup: CDR1 SGHKS, CDR2 YYEKEE (reference sequence). The CDR3 nucleotides read TGTGCCAGCAGTCTCAGCGGGTTCGACTACAATGAGCAGTTCTTC. This translates into CASSLSGFDYNEQFF. The whole variable domain, filled in from reference TRBV5-5 and TRBJ2-1, reads DAGVTQSPTHLIKTRGQQVTLRCSPISGHKSVSWYQQVLGQGPQFIFQYYEKEERGRGNFPDRFSARQFPNYSSELNVNALLLGDSALYLCASSLSGFDYNEQFFGPGTRLTVL.

In its sample, this clonotype was seen many times. The rearrangement joins TRBV7-2 to TRBJ2-1; D may be TRBD2 (7 bases). The V end was cut by 3 bases, the J end by 9 bases, with 18 bases between. Germline V gene lookup returns CDR1 SGHTA and CDR2 FQGNSA. The CDR3 runs to 15 residues. The CDR3 sequence: CASSLRGGASIEQFF. DNA of the CDR3: TGTGCCAGCAGCTTGAGGGGGGGGGCGTCAATTGAGCAGTTCTTC.

This clonotype was counted between two and nine times. This chain links TRBV4-1 with TRBJ1-2; unclear D gene. CDR1 is MGHRA, CDR2 YSYEKL, per germline. The CDR3 length is 16 residues. The V end lost 1 base, the J end lost 2 bases, and 14 bases lay between the germline ends. CDR3 sequence reads: CASSQAGRVLNYGYTF. The DNA of the CDR3 is TGCGCCAGCAGCCAAGCAGGACGTGTTTTGAACTATGGCTACACCTTC.

This clonotype was recorded many times. The V call is TRBV12-3 or TRBV12-4, the J call TRBJ1-6, with D perhaps matching TRBD1 (6 bases). The V gene lost 7 bases and the J gene lost 10 bases, with 20 bases spanning the gap. This CDR3 has 15 residues. The CDR3 reads CASTLGGPQKSPLHF. The DNA of the CDR3 is TGTGCCAGCACCCTGGGGGGGCCCCAAAAATCACCCCTCCACTTT.

This clonotype has ten or more counts. The J gene is TRBJ2-7, the V gene TRBV3-1; 7 bases align to TRBD1. CDR3 length equals 14 residues. V dropped 1 base and J dropped 0; count of bases not matched to a gene: 0. CDR1 and CDR2 (germline): LGHDT, YNNKEL (reference sequence). CDR3 in amino acids: CASSQGTGSYEQYF. CDR3 bases: TGTGCCAGCAGCCAAGGGACAGGCTCCTACGAGCAGTACTTC.

This clonotype appeared many times. The gene calls are TRBV6-2 or TRBV6-3 and TRBJ2-1; 7 positions agree with TRBD2. The CDR3 consists of 15 residues. V was pared by 6 bases and J by 3 bases, with 8 bases of the junction left unmatched. Germline CDR1 is MNHEY and CDR2 is SVGEGT. CDR3 nucleotides: TGTGCCAGCAGACCCGGACTAGAGCACTACAATGAGCAGTTCTTC. As protein: CASRPGLEHYNEQFF.

This clonotype was seen more than once but under ten times. J is TRBJ2-6 and V is TRBV7-9; D gene ambiguous. Germline CDR1 reads SEHNR; CDR2 reads FQNEAQ (reference sequence). The length of the CDR3 is 14 residues. The V gene lost 5 bases and the J gene lost 1 base, with 6 bases spanning the gap. The CDR3 loop is CASSHGSGANVLTF. CDR3 nucleotide sequence: TGTGCCAGCAGCCACGGATCTGGGGCCAACGTCCTGACTTTC.

This clonotype was observed many times. The chain combines TRBV28 with TRBJ1-1; D remains unclear. Trimming took off 1 base at V and 5 bases at J, with 5 bases between the two ends. This CDR3 contains 12 residues. Germline CDR1 is MDHEN and CDR2 is SYDVKM. The CDR3 region is CASSLSKTEAFF. CDR3 DNA sequence: TGTGCCAGCAGTTTATCGAAGACTGAAGCTTTCTTT.

The CDR3 DNA follows: TGTGCCTGGGGACGCCCCGGTTTCGGTAATGAGCAGTTCTTC. Translation gives CAWGRPGFGNEQFF. The chain employs TRBV30 and TRBJ2-1; D not resolved. Looked up from germline, CDR1 is GTSNPN and CDR2 is SVGIG (reference sequence). There are 14 residues in the CDR3. The V and J ends lost 5 bases and 7 bases respectively, with 18 bases between them.